A selection of T cell receptor beta chains follows, all from one sample in a study of lymphopenia after photon versus proton radiotherapy. Here immunoSEQ multiplex PCR was the method, and the copy in TCRdb shows in-frame clones only, minus some. The table has about 53,000 clones, around four fifths seen once. The source was peripheral blood, collected from a patient treated with photon-based radiotherapy. The source is a man aged 50 to 59 with gastric cancer. Both conserved end residues are part of each CDR3. Fields, in order: D gene, clone size, V gene, J gene, CDR3 protein, CDR3 DNA. D genes are given only for firm matches. Not all rows give a size; the values are once, few, many and, for expanded clones, a class.

TRBD2	.	TRBV5-6	TRBJ2-3	CASTPGLAGGDTQYF	TGTGCCAGCACCCCAGGACTAGCGGGAGGAGATACGCAGTATTTT
TRBD2	.	TRBV18	TRBJ2-3	CASSPRQGGDTDTQYF	TGTGCCAGCTCACCACGCCAGGGAGGGGACACAGATACGCAGTATTTT
TRBD1	.	TRBV19	TRBJ1-2	CASSTKTGNYGYTF	TGTGCCAGTAGTACCAAGACAGGGAACTATGGCTACACCTTC
TRBD2	.	TRBV4-3	TRBJ2-1	CASSQDKASGSQFF	TGCGCCAGCAGCCAAGATAAGGCTAGCGGGAGCCAGTTCTTC
.	.	TRBV29-1	TRBJ2-3	CSVGQGTDTQYF	TGCAGCGTTGGCCAGGGAACAGATACGCAGTATTTT
.	.	TRBV18	TRBJ2-7	CASSPYDEQYF	TGTGCCAGCTCACCATACGACGAGCAGTACTTC
TRBD1	once	TRBV29-1	TRBJ2-7	CSVKTGTGSSYEQYF	TGCAGCGTCAAAACCGGGACAGGGAGCTCCTACGAGCAGTACTTC
TRBD1	.	TRBV6-5	TRBJ2-7	CASSPQGAQQYF	TGTGCCAGCAGTCCACAGGGGGCACAGCAGTACTTC
TRBD1	.	TRBV28	TRBJ1-5	CASSSGQVGNQPQHF	TGTGCCAGCAGTTCCGGACAGGTTGGGAATCAGCCCCAGCATTTT
.	.	TRBV4-1	TRBJ2-7	CASSQTTGMFDEQYF	TGCGCCAGCAGCCAAACTACAGGGATGTTCGACGAGCAGTACTTC
.	.	TRBV11-3	TRBJ1-1	CASSKRAEAEAFF	TGTGCCAGCAGCAAGAGGGCTGAAGCAGAAGCTTTCTTT
TRBD1	.	TRBV11-2	TRBJ2-1	CASSLGRQGDNEQFF	TGTGCCAGCAGCTTAGGTCGGCAGGGGGACAATGAGCAGTTCTTC
.	.	TRBV28	TRBJ1-2	CASSHNRHRDGDYGYTF	TGTGCCAGCAGCCACAACCGACACAGGGATGGTGACTATGGCTACACCTTC
.	.	TRBV4-2	TRBJ2-6	CASSTYRLQSRANVLTF	TGTGCCAGCAGCACTTACAGGTTACAAAGTCGGGCCAACGTCCTGACTTTC
.	.	TRBV9	TRBJ2-1	CASSGGGGDEQFF	TGTGCCAGCAGCGGGGGAGGAGGGGATGAGCAGTTCTTC
.	.	TRBV5-1	TRBJ1-2	CASSLDESGYTF	TGCGCCAGCAGCTTGGATGAAAGTGGCTACACCTTC
.	.	TRBV11-3	TRBJ2-2	CASSYINPLGGNTGELFF	TGTGCCAGCAGCTATATTAATCCTTTAGGGGGGAACACCGGGGAGCTGTTTTTT
TRBD1	.	TRBV5-1	TRBJ2-6	CASSLQTGGVTGANVLTF	TGCGCCAGCAGCTTGCAGACAGGGGGCGTCACTGGGGCCAACGTCCTGACTTTC
.	.	TRBV4-2	TRBJ1-5	CASSQDFREGWTPYQPQHF	TGTGCCAGCAGCCAAGATTTTCGGGAGGGATGGACTCCGTATCAGCCCCAGCATTTT
.	.	TRBV5-1	TRBJ2-1	CASSNTTQGVLSGGYNEQFF	TGCGCCAGCAGCAATACGACACAGGGGGTCTTATCGGGAGGGTACAATGAGCAGTTCTTC
.	.	TRBV6-5	TRBJ1-1	CASRGPLNTEAFF	TGTGCCAGCAGAGGTCCGTTGAACACTGAAGCTTTCTTT
.	few	TRBV21-1	TRBJ2-3	CASSKSQEGGDTQYF	TGTGCCAGCAGCAAAAGTCAGGAGGGCGGAGATACGCAGTATTTT
TRBD2	.	TRBV7-9	TRBJ2-1	CASSFRAGAAVNEQFF	TGTGCCAGCAGCTTCCGGGCGGGAGCAGCCGTCAATGAGCAGTTCTTC
.	.	TRBV30	TRBJ1-1	CAWSGNSGSPNTEAFF	TGTGCCTGGAGTGGAAACAGCGGCAGTCCAAACACTGAAGCTTTCTTT
TRBD1	.	TRBV18	TRBJ2-1	CASSPPTGIHTNEQFF	TGTGCCAGCTCACCACCGACAGGGATCCATACCAATGAGCAGTTCTTC
.	.	TRBV6-5	TRBJ2-7	CASCVLAGAYEQYF	TGTGCCAGCTGCGTACTGGCAGGGGCCTACGAGCAGTACTTC
.	.	TRBV27	TRBJ2-7	CASSSGLLVHEQYF	TGTGCCAGCAGTTCCGGACTCCTAGTCCACGAGCAGTACTTC
.	.	TRBV28	TRBJ2-6	CASSFLSSSGANVLTF	TGTGCCAGCAGTTTCTTGAGTAGCTCTGGGGCCAACGTCCTGACTTTC
.	.	TRBV7-2	TRBJ2-2	CASSSESLSTARELFF	TGTGCCAGCAGCTCCGAATCACTTTCAACAGCGAGGGAGCTGTTTTTT
.	.	TRBV4-1	TRBJ1-3	CASSLGQISGNTIYF	TGCGCCAGCAGCCTTGGACAGATCTCTGGAAACACCATATATTTT
.	once	TRBV6-5	TRBJ2-7	CASSLGRDWGFEQYF	TGTGCCAGCAGCTTAGGGCGGGACTGGGGGTTCGAGCAGTACTTC
.	.	TRBV7-2	TRBJ2-7	CASSSPGPPPGEQYF	TGTGCCAGCAGCTCCCCGGGTCCCCCCCCTGGCGAGCAGTACTTC
TRBD1	.	TRBV29-1	TRBJ2-3	CSTPGQGSDTQYF	TGCAGCACCCCGGGACAGGGGTCAGATACGCAGTATTTT
.	.	TRBV10-2	TRBJ2-1	CASSEGEGYNEQFF	TGCGCCAGCAGTGAAGGGGAAGGGTACAATGAGCAGTTCTTC
TRBD1	few	TRBV29-1	TRBJ2-1	CSVTTGVSYNEQFF	TGCAGCGTTACGACAGGGGTTTCCTACAATGAGCAGTTCTTC
.	.	TRBV6-6	TRBJ2-1	CASSLDGHNEQFF	TGTGCCAGCAGTTTGGACGGACACAATGAGCAGTTCTTC
TRBD1	.	TRBV6-5	TRBJ1-4	CASRGRGQSEKLFF	TGTGCCAGCAGGGGCAGGGGGCAATCTGAAAAACTGTTTTTT
.	.	TRBV5-1	TRBJ2-5	CASRLGIFSWEETQYF	TGCGCCAGCAGATTGGGGATATTTTCGTGGGAGGAGACCCAGTACTTC
.	.	TRBV11-2	TRBJ1-2	CASSLDGTRILYGYTF	TGTGCCAGCAGCTTAGATGGCACACGAATTCTCTATGGCTACACCTTC
.	.	TRBV7-9	TRBJ2-1	CASSLGQGYNEQFF	TGTGCCAGCAGCTTGGGGCAGGGGTACAATGAGCAGTTCTTC
.	once	TRBV29-1	TRBJ2-1	CSVATVGFGNEQFF	TGCAGCGTTGCGACTGTTGGCTTTGGCAATGAGCAGTTCTTC
.	few	TRBV5-4	TRBJ1-1	CASSLSQGRNTEAFF	TGTGCCAGCAGCTTGAGTCAGGGTAGAAACACTGAAGCTTTCTTT
TRBD2	.	TRBV29-1	TRBJ2-2	CSVELAGGTGELFF	TGCAGCGTTGAACTAGCGGGAGGCACCGGGGAGCTGTTTTTT
.	.	TRBV5-1	TRBJ1-4	CASSLGGIGEKLFF	TGCGCCAGCAGCTTGGGGGGAATAGGAGAAAAACTGTTTTTT
.	once	TRBV19	TRBJ2-1	CASSIRGREENEQFF	TGTGCCAGTAGTATAAGGGGCAGGGAAGAGAATGAGCAGTTCTTC
.	few	TRBV27	TRBJ1-2	CASSLFAGGGIYGYTF	TGTGCCAGCAGTTTATTTGCCGGGGGAGGAATATATGGCTACACCTTC
.	.	TRBV6-6	TRBJ1-2	CASKVGGANGYTF	TGTGCCAGCAAGGTGGGGGGAGCTAACGGCTACACCTTC
.	.	TRBV6-5	TRBJ2-2	CASSYSAANTGELFF	TGTGCCAGCAGTTACTCCGCAGCAAACACCGGGGAGCTGTTTTTT
.	.	TRBV27	TRBJ2-1	CACRTELNEQFF	TGTGCCTGCCGGACTGAATTAAATGAGCAGTTCTTC
.	.	TRBV7-8	TRBJ1-3	CASSLGPGAGNTIYF	TGTGCCAGCAGTCTAGGGCCAGGTGCTGGAAACACCATATATTTT
.	.	TRBV28	TRBJ1-4	CASSSRGGEVKLFF	TGTGCCAGCAGTTCCCGGGGAGGGGAAGTAAAACTGTTTTTT
.	.	TRBV12-2	TRBJ2-7	CASRLDRLGGLALYEQYF	TGTGCAAGTCGCTTAGATAGGCTCGGGGGACTAGCGCTTTACGAGCAGTACTTC
TRBD1	.	TRBV9	TRBJ2-7	CASSVGGQALYEQYF	TGTGCCAGCAGCGTAGGGGGACAGGCCCTCTACGAGCAGTACTTC
TRBD2	.	TRBV5-1	TRBJ2-3	CASSLVAGLAGNTQYF	TGCGCCAGCAGCTTGGTGGCGGGACTAGCGGGAAATACGCAGTATTTT
TRBD2	.	TRBV11-2	TRBJ2-2	CASRSFGGGRENTGELFF	TGTGCCAGCAGATCCTTTGGCGGCGGGAGGGAGAACACCGGGGAGCTGTTTTTT
.	.	TRBV10-3	TRBJ1-1	CAISESGRDTEAFF	TGTGCCATCAGTGAGTCGGGCAGAGACACTGAAGCTTTCTTT
.	.	TRBV10-2	TRBJ1-2	CASTPGAQYGYTF	TGCGCCAGCACACCAGGGGCTCAGTATGGCTACACCTTC
.	.	TRBV7-9	TRBJ1-3	CASSLWAGISGNTIYF	TGTGCCAGCAGCTTATGGGCCGGGATCTCTGGAAACACCATATATTTT
.	.	TRBV7-8	TRBJ2-1	CASSLVYSSPKFF	TGTGCCAGCAGCTTAGTCTATTCGTCTCCTAAGTTCTTC
.	many	TRBV7-2	TRBJ2-7	CASSWGRDDYEQYF	TGTGCCAGCAGCTGGGGAAGGGACGACTACGAGCAGTACTTC